The next 4 T cell receptor beta chains were all read from a single sample in a study of blood T cells in healthy people across ages. Combining a sample-barcoded 5' primer with a J-beta primer mix, a second PCR ran for about 6 to 11 cycles. Via MiXCR, TCRdb re-called the 5' RACE reads, giving one row per CDR3 protein. The sample has about 1.5 million distinct CDR3 sequences; 42% are singletons. Material for sequencing was blood. These receptors all come from a woman under 30 in good health.

The sample holds many counts of this clonotype. V and J are TRBV6-6 and TRBJ2-3; the D is unclear. The CDR3 spans 12 residues. Germline CDR1 is MNHNY and CDR2 is SVGAGI (reference sequence). V was trimmed by 6 bases and J by 2 bases, leaving 6 bases between them. The DNA of the CDR3 is TGTGCCAGCAGATCCAACACAGATACGCAGTATTTT. Translation gives CASRSNTDTQYF.

The genes are TRBV12-3 or TRBV12-4 and TRBJ2-5, with 7 nucleotides matching TRBD1. CDR3 size: 15 residues. With V trimmed by 4 bases and J by 11 bases, 16 bases remained unmatched. This CDR3 reads CASSSGQSLLDEQYF. The CDR3 nucleotides read TGTGCCAGCAGTTCGGGACAGTCCCTTTTGGATGAGCAGTACTTC.

This clonotype was counted between two and nine times. The V and J genes are TRBV7-2 and TRBJ2-3, with D unclear. Germline V gene data show CDR1 as SGHTA and CDR2 as FQGNSA. Trimming shortened V by 7 bases and J by 6 bases, and 14 bases separated the two germline ends. The CDR3 runs to 13 residues. CDR3 sequence: CASTVLRTDTQYF. The CDR3 region has the DNA TGTGCCAGCACCGTCCTGAGGACGGATACGCAGTATTTT.

CDR3 protein: CATPKDGGNYGYTF. CDR3 coding DNA: TGTGCCACCCCAAAGGACGGGGGTAACTATGGCTACACCTTC. The rearrangement joins TRBV10-3 to TRBJ1-2; the D gene is possibly TRBD1 (5 bases). The length of the CDR3 is 14 residues. Germline V gene sequence: CDR1 ENHRY, CDR2 SYGVKD. The germline V and J ends were trimmed by 10 bases and 1 base, with 16 bases remaining between them.